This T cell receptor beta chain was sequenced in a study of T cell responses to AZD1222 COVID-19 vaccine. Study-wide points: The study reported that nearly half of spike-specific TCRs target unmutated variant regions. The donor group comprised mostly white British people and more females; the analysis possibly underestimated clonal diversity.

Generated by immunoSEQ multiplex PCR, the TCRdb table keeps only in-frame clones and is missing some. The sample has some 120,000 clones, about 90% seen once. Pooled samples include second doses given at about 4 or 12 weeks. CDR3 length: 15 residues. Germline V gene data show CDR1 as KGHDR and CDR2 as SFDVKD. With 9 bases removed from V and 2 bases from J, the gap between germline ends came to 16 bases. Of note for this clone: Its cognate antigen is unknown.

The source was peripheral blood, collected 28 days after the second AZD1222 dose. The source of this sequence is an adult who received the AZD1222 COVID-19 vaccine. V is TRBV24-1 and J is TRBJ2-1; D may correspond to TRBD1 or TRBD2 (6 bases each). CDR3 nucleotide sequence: TGTGCCACCGAAAGAGGGGGGATTACCTACAATGAGCAGTTCTTC. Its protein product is CATERGGITYNEQFF.